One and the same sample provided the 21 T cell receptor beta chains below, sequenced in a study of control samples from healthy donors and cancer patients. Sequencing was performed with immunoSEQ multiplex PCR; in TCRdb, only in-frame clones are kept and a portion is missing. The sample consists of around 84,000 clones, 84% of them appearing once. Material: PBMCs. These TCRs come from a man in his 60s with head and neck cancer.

CDR3 bases: TGTGCCAGCAGCCAGGGACTAGCGGGGTCAGATACGCAGTATTTT. It translates to CASSQGLAGSDTQYF. J is TRBJ2-3 and V is TRBV11-3; 13 bases are shared with TRBD2. There are 15 residues in the CDR3. Per the germline V gene, CDR1 is SGHNT and CDR2 is YENEEA. J gave up 4 bases and V 5 bases, and 3 bases lay outside the gene matches. Filled out from reference TRBV11-3 and TRBJ2-3, the complete variable domain reads EAGVVQSPRYKIIEKKQPVAFWCNPISGHNTLYWYLQNLGQGPELLIRYENEEAVDDSQLPKDRFSAERLKGVDSTLKIQPAELGDSAVYLCASSQGLAGSDTQYFGPGTRLTVL.

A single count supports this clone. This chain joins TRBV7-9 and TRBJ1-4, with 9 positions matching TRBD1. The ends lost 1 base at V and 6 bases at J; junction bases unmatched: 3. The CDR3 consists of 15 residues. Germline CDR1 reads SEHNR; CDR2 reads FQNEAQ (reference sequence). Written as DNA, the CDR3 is TGTGCCAGCAGCTTAGATAGGACAGGGGATGAAAAACTGTTTTTT. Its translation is CASSLDRTGDEKLFF.

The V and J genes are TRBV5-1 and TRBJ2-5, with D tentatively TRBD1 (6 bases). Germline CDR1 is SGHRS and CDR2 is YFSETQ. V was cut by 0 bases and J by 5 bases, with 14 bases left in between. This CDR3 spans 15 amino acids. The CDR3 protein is CASSLETGNRETQYF. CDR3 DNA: TGCGCCAGCAGCTTGGAGACAGGCAACCGGGAGACCCAGTACTTC. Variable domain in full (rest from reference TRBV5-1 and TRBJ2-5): KAGVTQTPRYLIKTRGQQVTLSCSPISGHRSVSWYQQTPGQGLQFLFEYFSETQRNKGNFPGRFSGRQFSNSRSEMNVSTLELGDSALYLCASSLETGNRETQYFGPGTRLLVL.

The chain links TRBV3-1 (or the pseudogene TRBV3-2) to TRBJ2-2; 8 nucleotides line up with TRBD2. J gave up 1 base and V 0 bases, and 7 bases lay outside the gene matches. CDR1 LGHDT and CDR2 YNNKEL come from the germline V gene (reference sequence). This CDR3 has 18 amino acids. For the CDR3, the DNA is TGTGCCAGCAGCCAAGATCCTTGTCGGGAGGGGAACACCGGGGAGCTGTTTTTT. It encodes CASSQDPCREGNTGELFF.

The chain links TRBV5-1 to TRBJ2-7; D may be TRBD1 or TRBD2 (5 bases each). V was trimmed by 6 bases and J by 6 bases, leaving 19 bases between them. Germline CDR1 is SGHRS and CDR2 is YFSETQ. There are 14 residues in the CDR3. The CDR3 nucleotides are TGCGCCAGCAAAACTGGCCTCCTCGGGGCCGAGCAGTACTTC. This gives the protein CASKTGLLGAEQYF.

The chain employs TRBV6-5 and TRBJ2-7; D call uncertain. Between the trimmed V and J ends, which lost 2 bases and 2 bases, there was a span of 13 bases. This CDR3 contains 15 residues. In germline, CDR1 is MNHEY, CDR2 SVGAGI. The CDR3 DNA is TGTGCCAGCAGTTACGCCATTGCCCCCACCTACGAGCAGTACTTC. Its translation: CASSYAIAPTYEQYF.

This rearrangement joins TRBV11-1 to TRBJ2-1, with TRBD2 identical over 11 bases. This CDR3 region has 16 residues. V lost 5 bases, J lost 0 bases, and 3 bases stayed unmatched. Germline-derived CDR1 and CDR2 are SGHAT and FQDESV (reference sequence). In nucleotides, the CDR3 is TGTGCCAGCAGCGCAGGGACTAGCGGCTCCTACAATGAGCAGTTCTTC. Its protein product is CASSAGTSGSYNEQFF.

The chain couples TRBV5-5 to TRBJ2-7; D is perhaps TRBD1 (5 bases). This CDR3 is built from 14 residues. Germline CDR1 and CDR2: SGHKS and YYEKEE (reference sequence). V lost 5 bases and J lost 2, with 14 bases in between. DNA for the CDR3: TGTGCCAGCAGTATATTTATAGGGGCCTACGAGCAGTACTTC. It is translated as CASSIFIGAYEQYF.

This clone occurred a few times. CDR3 nucleotides: TGTGCCAGCAGTGAAGCGCTAGCGGGAGATAACTCAGATACGCAGTATTTT. Translated: CASSEALAGDNSDTQYF. The chain uses TRBV2 and TRBJ2-3; 10 nucleotides agree with TRBD2. V lost 0 bases to trimming and J lost 4 bases; unmatched junction nucleotides: 7. The germline gives CDR1 SNHLY, CDR2 FYNNEI. The CDR3 covers 17 residues.

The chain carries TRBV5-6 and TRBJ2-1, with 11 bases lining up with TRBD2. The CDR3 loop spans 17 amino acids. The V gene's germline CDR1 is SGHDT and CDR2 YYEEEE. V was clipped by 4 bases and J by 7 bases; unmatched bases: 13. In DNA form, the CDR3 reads TGTGCCAGCAGCCCGCTATTGAAGACTAGCGGGATAAATGAGCAGTTCTTC. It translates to CASSPLLKTSGINEQFF.

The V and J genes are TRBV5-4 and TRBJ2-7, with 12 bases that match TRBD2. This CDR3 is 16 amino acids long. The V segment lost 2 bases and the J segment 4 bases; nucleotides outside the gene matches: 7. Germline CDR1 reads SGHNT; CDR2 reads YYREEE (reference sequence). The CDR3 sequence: CASSFGSSGRAYEQYF. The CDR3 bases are TGTGCCAGCAGCTTTGGGTCTAGCGGGAGGGCTTACGAGCAGTACTTC. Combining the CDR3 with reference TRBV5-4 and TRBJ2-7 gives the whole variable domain ETGVTQSPTHLIKTRGQQVTLRCSSQSGHNTVSWYQQALGQGPQFIFQYYREEENGRGNFPPRFSGLQFPNYSSELNVNALELDDSALYLCASSFGSSGRAYEQYFGPGTRLTVT.

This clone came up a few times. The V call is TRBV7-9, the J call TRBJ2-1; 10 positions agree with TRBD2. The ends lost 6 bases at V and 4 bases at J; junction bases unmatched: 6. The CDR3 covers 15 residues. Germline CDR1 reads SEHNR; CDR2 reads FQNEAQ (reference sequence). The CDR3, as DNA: TGTGCCAGCAGAATTAGCGGGGGGCCTTACAATGAGCAGTTCTTC. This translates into CASRISGGPYNEQFF.

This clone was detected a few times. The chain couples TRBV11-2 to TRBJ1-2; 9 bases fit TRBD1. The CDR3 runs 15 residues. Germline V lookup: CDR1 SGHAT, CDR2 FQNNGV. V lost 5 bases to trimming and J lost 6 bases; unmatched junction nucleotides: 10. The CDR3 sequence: CASSLPRDRVNGYTF. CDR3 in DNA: TGTGCCAGCAGCCTGCCCCGGGACAGGGTAAATGGCTACACCTTC.

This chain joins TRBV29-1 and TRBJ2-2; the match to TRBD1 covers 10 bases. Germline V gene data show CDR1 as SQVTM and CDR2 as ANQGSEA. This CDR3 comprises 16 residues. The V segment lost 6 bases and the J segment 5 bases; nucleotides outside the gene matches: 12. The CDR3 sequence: CSVENERTGGTGELFF. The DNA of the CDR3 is TGCAGCGTCGAAAATGAGCGGACAGGGGGAACCGGGGAGCTGTTTTTT.

CDR3 residues: CASSPQRQGRGETQYF. In DNA, the CDR3 is TGTGCCAGCAGTCCCCAAAGACAGGGTCGTGGGGAGACCCAGTACTTC. The genes are TRBV28 and TRBJ2-5, with 7 bases fitting TRBD1. The V gene end was trimmed by 5 bases and the J gene end by 5 bases; junction bases not matched to a gene: 14. CDR3 length: 16 amino acids. Per germline, CDR1 MDHEN and CDR2 SYDVKM. Supplemented by reference TRBV28 and TRBJ2-5, the full variable domain reads DVKVTQSSRYLVKRTGEKVFLECVQDMDHENMFWYRQDPGLGLRLIYFSYDVKMKEKGDIPEGYSVSREKKERFSLILESASTNQTSMYLCASSPQRQGRGETQYFGPGTRLLVL.

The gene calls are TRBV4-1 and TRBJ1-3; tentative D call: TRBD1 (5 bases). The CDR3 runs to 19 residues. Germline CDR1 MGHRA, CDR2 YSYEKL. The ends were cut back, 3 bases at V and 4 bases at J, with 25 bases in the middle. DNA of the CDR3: TGCGCCAGCAGCCACTATATCCTTCAGGGTGGGGTGCGCGGAAACACCATATATTTT. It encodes CASSHYILQGGVRGNTIYF.

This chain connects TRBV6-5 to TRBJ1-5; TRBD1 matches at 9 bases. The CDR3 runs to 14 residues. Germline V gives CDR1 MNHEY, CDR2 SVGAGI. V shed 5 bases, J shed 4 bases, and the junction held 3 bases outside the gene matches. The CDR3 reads CASSPDRGNQPQHF. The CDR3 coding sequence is TGTGCCAGCAGTCCCGACAGGGGGAATCAGCCCCAGCATTTT.

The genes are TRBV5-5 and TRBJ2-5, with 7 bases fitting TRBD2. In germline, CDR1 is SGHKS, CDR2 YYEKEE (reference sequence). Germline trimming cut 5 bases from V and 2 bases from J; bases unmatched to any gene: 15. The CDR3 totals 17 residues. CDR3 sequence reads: CASRVTVSGGGQETQYF. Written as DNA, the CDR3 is TGTGCCAGCAGAGTGACAGTCTCTGGGGGGGGTCAAGAGACCCAGTACTTC.

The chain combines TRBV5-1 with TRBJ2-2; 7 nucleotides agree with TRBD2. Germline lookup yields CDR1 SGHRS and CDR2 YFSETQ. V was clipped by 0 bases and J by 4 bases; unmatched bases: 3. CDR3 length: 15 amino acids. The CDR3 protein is CASSLVGGSTGELFF. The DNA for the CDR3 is TGCGCCAGCAGCTTGGTCGGCGGGAGCACCGGGGAGCTGTTTTTT.

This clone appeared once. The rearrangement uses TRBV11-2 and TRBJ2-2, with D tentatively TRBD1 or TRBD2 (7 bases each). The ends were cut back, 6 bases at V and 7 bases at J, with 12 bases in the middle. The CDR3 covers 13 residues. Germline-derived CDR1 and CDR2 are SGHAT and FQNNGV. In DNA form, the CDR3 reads TGTGCCAGCAGTCAGGGGGGGAGCGGGGAGCTGTTTTTT. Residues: CASSQGGSGELFF.

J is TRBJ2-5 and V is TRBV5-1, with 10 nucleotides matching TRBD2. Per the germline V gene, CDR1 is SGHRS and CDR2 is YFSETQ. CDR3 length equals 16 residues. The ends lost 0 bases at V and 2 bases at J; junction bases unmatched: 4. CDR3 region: CASSLAIAGGQETQYF. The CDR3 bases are TGCGCCAGCAGCTTGGCCATAGCGGGAGGTCAAGAGACCCAGTACTTC.